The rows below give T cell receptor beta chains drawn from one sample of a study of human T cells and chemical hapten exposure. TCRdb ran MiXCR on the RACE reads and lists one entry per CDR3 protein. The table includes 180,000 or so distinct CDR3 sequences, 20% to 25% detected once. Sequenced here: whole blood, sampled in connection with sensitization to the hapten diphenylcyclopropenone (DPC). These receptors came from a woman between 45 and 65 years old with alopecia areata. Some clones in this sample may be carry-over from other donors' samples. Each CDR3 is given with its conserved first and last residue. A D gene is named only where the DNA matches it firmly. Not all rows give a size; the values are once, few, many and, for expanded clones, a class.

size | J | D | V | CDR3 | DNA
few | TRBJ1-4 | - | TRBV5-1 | CASSFSTGPNEKLFF | TGCGCCAGCAGCTTTTCGACAGGCCCTAATGAAAAACTGTTTTTT
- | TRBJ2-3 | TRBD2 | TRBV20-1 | CSAYPGGGTDTQYF | TGCAGTGCTTACCCGGGGGGAGGCACAGATACGCAGTATTTT
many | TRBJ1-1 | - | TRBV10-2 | CASSKPLFRAPRSRNTEAFF | TGCGCCAGCAGTAAGCCATTGTTCCGGGCTCCTCGTAGCCGGAACACTGAAGCTTTCTTT
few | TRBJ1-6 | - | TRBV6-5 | CASSYSPQSSYNSPLHF | TGTGCCAGCAGTTACTCCCCCCAGAGCTCCTATAATTCACCCCTCCACTTT
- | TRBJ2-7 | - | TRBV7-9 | CASSLWAGPGYEQYF | TGTGCCAGCAGCTTATGGGCAGGCCCGGGGTACGAGCAGTACTTC
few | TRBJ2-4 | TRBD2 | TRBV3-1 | CASSQDGLAGVRDIQYF | TGTGCCAGCAGCCAAGATGGCCTAGCGGGGGTTCGGGACATTCAGTACTTC
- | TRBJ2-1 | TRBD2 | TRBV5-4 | CATSTLAVYNEQFF | TGTGCCACCTCCACGCTAGCGGTATACAATGAGCAGTTCTTC
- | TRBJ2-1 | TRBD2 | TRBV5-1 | CASSLSGLAGANEQFF | TGCGCCAGCAGCTTGTCGGGACTAGCGGGAGCCAATGAGCAGTTCTTC
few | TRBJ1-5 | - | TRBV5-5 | CAHTPRSNQPQHF | TGTGCCCACACCCCTAGGAGCAATCAGCCCCAGCATTTT
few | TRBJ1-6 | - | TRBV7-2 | CASSLNSPLHF | TGTGCCAGCAGTTTAAATTCACCCCTCCACTTT
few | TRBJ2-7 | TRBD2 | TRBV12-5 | CASGFSGGPYEQYF | TGTGCTAGTGGTTTTAGCGGGGGTCCCTACGAGCAGTACTTC
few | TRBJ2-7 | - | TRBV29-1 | CSVKQGLGAYEQYF | TGCAGCGTCAAGCAGGGGCTAGGGGCCTACGAGCAGTACTTC
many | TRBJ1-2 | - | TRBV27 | CASSPDGNYGYTF | TGTGCCAGCAGTCCGGACGGGAACTATGGCTACACCTTC
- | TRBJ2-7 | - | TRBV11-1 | CASSLGAAYEQYF | TGTGCCAGCAGCTTAGGGGCAGCCTACGAGCAGTACTTC
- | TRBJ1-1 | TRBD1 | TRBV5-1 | CASSLVQGARVTEAFF | TGCGCCAGCAGCTTGGTACAGGGGGCGAGAGTCACTGAAGCTTTCTTT
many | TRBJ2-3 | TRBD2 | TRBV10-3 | CAISESMTSARTDTQYF | TGTGCCATCAGTGAGTCGATGACTAGCGCCCGCACAGATACGCAGTATTTT
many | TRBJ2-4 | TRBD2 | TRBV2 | CASSGQLAGGQQNIQYF | TGTGCCAGCAGTGGTCAGCTAGCGGGAGGGCAACAAAACATTCAGTACTTC
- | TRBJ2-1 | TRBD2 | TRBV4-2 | CASSQAGSGRMYEQFF | TGTGCCAGCAGCCAAGCCGGTAGCGGGAGGATGTATGAGCAGTTCTTC
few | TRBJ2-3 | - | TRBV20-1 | CSAPRDTDTQYF | TGCAGTGCCCCGAGGGACACAGATACGCAGTATTTT
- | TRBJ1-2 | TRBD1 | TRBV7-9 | CVSSLHRDRGTSGYTF | TGTGTCAGCAGCTTGCACCGGGACAGGGGAACTTCGGGCTACACCTTC
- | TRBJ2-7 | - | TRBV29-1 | CSARLRNEQYF | TGCAGCGCCCGTCTGAGAAACGAGCAGTACTTC
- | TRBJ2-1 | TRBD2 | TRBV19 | CASSLIAGEQFF | TGTGCCAGTAGCCTTATAGCGGGAGAGCAGTTCTTC
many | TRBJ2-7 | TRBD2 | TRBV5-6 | CASSQPGLAHEQYF | TGTGCCAGCAGCCAACCGGGACTAGCACACGAGCAGTACTTC
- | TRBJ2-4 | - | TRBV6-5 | CASSPLGALAKNIQYF | TGTGCCAGCAGTCCCCTGGGGGCGTTAGCCAAAAACATTCAGTACTTC
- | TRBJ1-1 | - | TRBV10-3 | CAISPGGEGTEAFF | TGTGCCATCAGTCCGGGAGGGGAGGGAACTGAAGCTTTCTTT
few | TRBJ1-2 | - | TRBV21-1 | CASSGYTF | TGTGCCAGCTCTGGCTACACCTTC
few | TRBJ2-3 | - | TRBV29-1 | CSVGVKWTDTQYF | TGCAGCGTTGGGGTAAAGTGGACAGATACGCAGTATTTT
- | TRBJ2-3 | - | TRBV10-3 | CAISGFTGTVFSTDTQYF | TGTGCCATCAGTGGGTTTACCGGGACTGTTTTTAGCACAGATACGCAGTATTTT
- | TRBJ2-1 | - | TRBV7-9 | CASRFAFSSYNEQFF | TGTGCCAGCAGATTTGCTTTTAGCTCCTACAATGAGCAGTTCTTC
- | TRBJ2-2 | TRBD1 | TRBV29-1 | CSVVARTGTGATGELFF | TGCAGCGTTGTCGCTCGAACCGGGACAGGGGCCACCGGGGAGCTGTTTTTT
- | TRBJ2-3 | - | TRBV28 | CASSPNRRAGLTDTQYF | TGTGCCAGCAGCCCCAACCGTCGGGCGGGGTTAACAGATACGCAGTATTTT
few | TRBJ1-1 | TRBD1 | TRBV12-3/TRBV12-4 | CASSRTGANTEAFF | TGTGCCAGCAGTCGGACAGGGGCTAACACTGAAGCTTTCTTT
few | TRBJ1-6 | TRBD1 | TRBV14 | CASSQYRGQGNSPLHF | TGTGCCAGCAGCCAGTACCGGGGACAGGGAAATTCACCCCTCCACTTT
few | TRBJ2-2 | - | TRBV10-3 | CAISEGQATGELFF | TGTGCCATCAGTGAGGGCCAGGCCACCGGGGAGCTGTTTTTT
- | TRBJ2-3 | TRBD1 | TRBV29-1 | CSVGGQGYRDTQYF | TGCAGCGTCGGGGGACAGGGATATAGAGATACGCAGTATTTT
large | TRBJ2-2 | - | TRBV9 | CASSEGVVNTGELFF | TGTGCCAGCAGCGAGGGGGTCGTAAACACCGGGGAGCTGTTTTTT
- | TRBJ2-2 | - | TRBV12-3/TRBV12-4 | CASSPDSGRTGELFF | TGTGCCAGCAGTCCGGACTCGGGTCGGACCGGGGAGCTGTTTTTT
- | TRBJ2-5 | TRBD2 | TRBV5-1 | CASNPSLTSGSVETQYF | TGCGCCAGCAACCCCTCTCTGACTAGCGGGAGCGTTGAGACCCAGTACTTC
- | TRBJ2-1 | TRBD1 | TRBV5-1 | CASSSSGQGFNEQFF | TGCGCCAGCAGCTCCTCGGGACAGGGGTTCAATGAGCAGTTCTTC
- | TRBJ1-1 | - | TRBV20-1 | CSAPGQMNTEAFF | TGCAGTGCTCCTGGACAGATGAACACTGAAGCTTTCTTT
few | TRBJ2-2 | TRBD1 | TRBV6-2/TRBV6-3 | CASSPTTPGQYTGELFF | TGTGCCAGCAGCCCTACGACCCCGGGACAGTACACCGGGGAGCTGTTTTTT
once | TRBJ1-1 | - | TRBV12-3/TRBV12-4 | CASTRGARTEAFF | TGTGCCAGCACGCGGGGGGCGCGGACTGAAGCTTTCTTT
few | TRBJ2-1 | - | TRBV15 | CATSTRGAATEQFF | TGTGCCACCAGCACCCGCGGGGCGGCGACTGAGCAGTTCTTC
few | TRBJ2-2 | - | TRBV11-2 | CASSHGGPGGELFF | TGTGCCAGCAGTCACGGGGGGCCGGGCGGGGAGCTGTTTTTT
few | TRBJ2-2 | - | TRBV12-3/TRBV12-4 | CASKQNTGELFF | TGTGCCAGCAAACAAAACACCGGGGAGCTGTTTTTT
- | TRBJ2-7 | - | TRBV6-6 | CASSHPQYEQYF | TGTGCCAGCAGTCACCCACAGTACGAGCAGTACTTC
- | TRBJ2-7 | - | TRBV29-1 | CSVVGTYEQYF | TGCAGCGTCGTGGGGACCTACGAGCAGTACTTC
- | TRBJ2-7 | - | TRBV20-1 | CSARDGETYEQYF | TGCAGTGCTAGAGATGGGGAGACCTACGAGCAGTACTTC
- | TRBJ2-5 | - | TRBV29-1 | CSVAQFGAKETQYF | TGCAGCGTCGCCCAATTTGGAGCCAAAGAGACCCAGTACTTC
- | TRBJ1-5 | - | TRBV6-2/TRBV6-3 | CASSYSAGWGSQPQHF | TGTGCCAGCAGTTACTCGGCAGGGTGGGGGAGTCAGCCCCAGCATTTT
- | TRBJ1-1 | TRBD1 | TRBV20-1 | CSANRDRNTEAFF | TGCAGTGCAAACCGGGACAGGAACACTGAAGCTTTCTTT